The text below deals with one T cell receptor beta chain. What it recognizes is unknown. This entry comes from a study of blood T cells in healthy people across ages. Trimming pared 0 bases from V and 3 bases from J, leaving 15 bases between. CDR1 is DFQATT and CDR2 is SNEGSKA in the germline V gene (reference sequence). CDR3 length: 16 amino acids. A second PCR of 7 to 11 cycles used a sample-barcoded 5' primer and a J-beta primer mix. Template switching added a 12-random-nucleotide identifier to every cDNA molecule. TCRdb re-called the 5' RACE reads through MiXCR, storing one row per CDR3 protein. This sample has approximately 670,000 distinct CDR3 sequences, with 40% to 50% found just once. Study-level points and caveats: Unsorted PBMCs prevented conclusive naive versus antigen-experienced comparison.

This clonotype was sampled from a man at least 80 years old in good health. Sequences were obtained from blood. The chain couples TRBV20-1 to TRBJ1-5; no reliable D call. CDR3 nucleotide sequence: TGCAGTGCTAGAGATTATAGTCGTCCGAACAATCAGCCCCAGCATTTT. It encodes CSARDYSRPNNQPQHF.